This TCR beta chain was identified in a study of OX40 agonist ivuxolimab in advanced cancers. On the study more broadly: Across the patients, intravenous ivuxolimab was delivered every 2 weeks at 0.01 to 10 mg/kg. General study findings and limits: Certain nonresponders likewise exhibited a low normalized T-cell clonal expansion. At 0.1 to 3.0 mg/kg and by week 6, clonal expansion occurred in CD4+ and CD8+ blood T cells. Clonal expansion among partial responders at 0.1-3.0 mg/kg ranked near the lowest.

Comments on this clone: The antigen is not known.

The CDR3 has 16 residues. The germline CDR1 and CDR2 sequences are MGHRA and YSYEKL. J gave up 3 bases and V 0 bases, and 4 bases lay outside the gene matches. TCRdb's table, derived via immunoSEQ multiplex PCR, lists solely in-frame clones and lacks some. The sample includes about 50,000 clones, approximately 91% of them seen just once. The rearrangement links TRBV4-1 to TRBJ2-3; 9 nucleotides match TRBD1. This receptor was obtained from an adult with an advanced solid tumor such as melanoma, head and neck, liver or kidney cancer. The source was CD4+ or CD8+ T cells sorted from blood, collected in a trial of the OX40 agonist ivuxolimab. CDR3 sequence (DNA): TGCGCCAGCAGCCAAGATCTACAGGGGGCTACAGATACGCAGTATTTT. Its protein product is CASSQDLQGATDTQYF.